Listed below are T cell receptor beta chains from one sample, sequenced in a study of T cell clones after liver transplantation. Method: immunoSEQ multiplex PCR; TCRdb's copy keeps in-frame clones and lacks some. Here the sample spans about 15,000 clones, nearly 95% being singletons. Specimen: CD8+ T cells from blood, collected before liver transplant. The receptors stem from a human donor who received a liver transplant. The CDR3 runs from the conserved cysteine through the conserved F or W. The order of the fields is V gene, D gene, J gene, clone size, CDR3 protein, CDR3 DNA. The D gene is left open where the match is weak. Size values are once, few and many counts, or a class for expanded clones, and some rows have none.

TRBV4-2	TRBD2	TRBJ2-2	once	CASSQGTSGGNTGELFF	TGTGCCAGCAGCCAAGGGACTAGCGGGGGTAACACCGGGGAGCTGTTTTTT
TRBV7-3	TRBD2	TRBJ2-3	.	CASSLIPSGTSGDTDTQYF	TGTGCCAGCAGCTTAATCCCCTCCGGGACTAGCGGCGACACAGATACGCAGTATTTT
TRBV9	TRBD2	TRBJ2-7	.	CASSVGSGITYEQYF	TGTGCCAGCAGCGTTGGTAGCGGGATCACCTACGAGCAGTACTTC
TRBV27	TRBD2	TRBJ2-5	.	CASSTRGGLAGGPRMEETQYF	TGTGCCAGCAGTACCCGAGGGGGACTAGCGGGAGGGCCGAGGATGGAAGAGACCCAGTACTTC
TRBV9	.	TRBJ1-4	.	CASSPGSTNEKLFF	TGTGCCAGCAGCCCCGGATCAACTAATGAAAAACTGTTTTTT
TRBV6-1	.	TRBJ2-2	.	CASLRGGELFF	TGTGCCAGCCTTAGAGGAGGGGAGCTGTTTTTT
TRBV27	.	TRBJ1-2	.	CASSLSTTSFYGYTF	TGTGCCAGCAGTTTATCGACAACCTCCTTCTATGGCTACACCTTC
TRBV15	TRBD1	TRBJ2-7	.	CATSREGGEVEQYF	TGTGCCACCAGCAGAGAAGGGGGCGAGGTCGAGCAGTACTTC
TRBV7-6	.	TRBJ2-7	.	CASSQGWGDPEQYF	TGTGCCAGCAGCCAGGGGTGGGGGGATCCCGAGCAGTACTTC
TRBV28	TRBD2	TRBJ2-7	.	CASSRTSGEFGEQYF	TGTGCCAGCAGTAGGACTAGCGGGGAGTTCGGAGAGCAGTACTTC
TRBV4-3	TRBD2	TRBJ2-7	.	CASSQDWLAGGEQYF	TGCGCCAGCAGCCAAGACTGGCTAGCGGGAGGCGAGCAGTACTTC
TRBV27	TRBD2	TRBJ2-2	.	CASRGQRGEVLNTGELFF	TGTGCCAGCAGAGGTCAGCGGGGTGAGGTTTTGAACACCGGGGAGCTGTTTTTT
TRBV5-8	.	TRBJ2-2	.	CASSLDGALGELFF	TGTGCCAGCAGCTTGGATGGGGCTCTCGGGGAGCTGTTTTTT
TRBV10-1	TRBD1	TRBJ2-1	.	CASSDPGQGVKNEQFF	TGCGCCAGCAGTGACCCGGGACAGGGGGTAAAAAATGAGCAGTTCTTC
TRBV6-5	.	TRBJ2-2	.	CASSYSQVANTGELFF	TGTGCCAGCAGTTACTCGCAGGTAGCGAACACCGGGGAGCTGTTTTTT
TRBV28	TRBD1	TRBJ2-5	.	CASRLQGAGETQYF	TGTGCCAGCAGGTTACAGGGGGCCGGAGAGACCCAGTACTTC
TRBV5-1	.	TRBJ2-1	.	CASSSNRGNEQFF	TGCGCCAGCAGCTCGAACCGCGGGAATGAGCAGTTCTTC
TRBV28	TRBD1	TRBJ2-7	.	CASSEQGNEQYF	TGTGCCAGCAGTGAACAGGGGAACGAGCAGTACTTC
TRBV6-5	TRBD2	TRBJ2-1	.	CASSYSAGAAHEQFF	TGTGCCAGCAGTTACTCGGCGGGAGCGGCGCATGAGCAGTTCTTC
TRBV25-1	.	TRBJ2-1	.	CASSTGPSSYNEQFF	TGTGCCAGCAGCACAGGTCCTAGCTCCTACAATGAGCAGTTCTTC
TRBV9	.	TRBJ2-1	.	CASSLRQEGDTRNEQFF	TGTGCCAGCAGCCTCCGTCAAGAGGGGGATACACGAAATGAGCAGTTCTTC
TRBV20-1	.	TRBJ2-1	.	CSARIITEQFF	TGCAGTGCAAGAATAATTACTGAGCAGTTCTTC
TRBV30	.	TRBJ2-1	.	CAWSSWLESYNEQFF	TGTGCCTGGAGTTCCTGGTTGGAATCCTACAATGAGCAGTTCTTC
TRBV19	TRBD2	TRBJ2-7	.	CASSIGGLAEGAYEQYF	TGTGCCAGTAGTATAGGTGGGCTAGCGGAGGGAGCCTACGAGCAGTACTTC
TRBV4-2	TRBD2	TRBJ2-7	.	CASSQARGGSYEQYF	TGTGCCAGCAGCCAAGCCCGGGGGGGCTCCTACGAGCAGTACTTC
TRBV28	.	TRBJ2-4	once	CASSRPRADEENIQYF	TGTGCCAGCAGCCGGCCAAGGGCCGATGAGGAAAACATTCAGTACTTC
TRBV7-9	.	TRBJ2-7	.	CASSLNTGYEQYF	TGTGCCAGCAGCTTAAACACCGGATACGAGCAGTACTTC
TRBV5-4	.	TRBJ2-7	.	CASSFDGYTYEQYF	TGTGCCAGCAGCTTTGATGGCTACACCTACGAGCAGTACTTC
TRBV14	TRBD2	TRBJ2-7	.	CASSQGLATGYEQYF	TGTGCCAGCAGCCAAGGACTAGCGACGGGCTACGAGCAGTACTTC
TRBV30	TRBD2	TRBJ2-1	.	CAWSAGTSSYNEQFF	TGTGCCTGGAGTGCCGGGACTAGCTCCTACAATGAGCAGTTCTTC
TRBV5-5	.	TRBJ2-1	.	CASSLASGFNEQFF	TGTGCCAGCAGCTTGGCCTCAGGTTTTAATGAGCAGTTCTTC
TRBV19	.	TRBJ1-1	.	CASSIGQLMFTEAFF	TGTGCCAGTAGTATTGGGCAGCTAATGTTTACTGAAGCTTTCTTT
TRBV28	.	TRBJ1-1	.	CASSLAKGGEAFF	TGTGCCAGCAGTTTAGCCAAGGGGGGTGAAGCTTTCTTT
TRBV4-1	TRBD2	TRBJ2-2	.	CASSQRFSSGSGELFF	TGCGCCAGCAGCCAAAGGTTTTCTAGCGGGAGCGGGGAGCTGTTTTTT
TRBV6-1	.	TRBJ2-1	.	CASLETSSEQFF	TGTGCCAGCCTAGAAACTTCGAGTGAGCAGTTCTTC
TRBV28	.	TRBJ1-5	.	CASSLVDSNQPQHF	TGTGCCAGCAGTTTAGTGGATAGCAATCAGCCCCAGCATTTT
TRBV11-2	.	TRBJ2-5	.	CASSPVGETQYF	TGTGCCAGCAGCCCCGTGGGAGAGACCCAGTACTTC
TRBV10-2	TRBD2	TRBJ2-3	.	CASSGLAGVSDTQYF	TGCGCCAGCAGTGGACTAGCGGGAGTTTCCGATACGCAGTATTTT
TRBV27	.	TRBJ2-1	.	CASSLGTPYNEQFF	TGTGCCAGCAGTTTAGGGACTCCCTACAATGAGCAGTTCTTC
TRBV27	.	TRBJ2-2	.	CASSIRNTGELFF	TGTGCCAGCAGTATACGGAACACCGGGGAGCTGTTTTTT